These 9 T cell receptor beta chains came from one sample sequenced in a study of blood T cell repertoires in COVID-19. Some clones are missing from TCRdb's copy, which holds only in-frame ones; the method was immunoSEQ multiplex PCR. Counted here are some 320,000 clones, 75% to 90% occurring once; the ten biggest clones make up under 2%. Sequencing was carried out using PBMCs or T cells enriched from blood (not recorded which). Receptors were obtained from a woman in her 30s who had been exposed to COVID-19.

Concerning this clone itself: The same CDR3 arises from other DNA sequences in this sample as well. V usage is TRBV9 and J usage is TRBJ2-3, with D maybe TRBD2 (6 bases). With 0 bases removed from V and 2 bases from J, the gap between germline ends came to 13 bases. Germline assignment: CDR1 SGDLS and CDR2 YYNGEE. The CDR3 totals 16 residues. The chain's CDR3 is CASSVAGSGHTDTQYF. The CDR3 DNA sequence: TGTGCCAGCAGCGTAGCGGGTAGCGGTCACACAGATACGCAGTATTTT. Combining the CDR3 with reference TRBV9 and TRBJ2-3 gives the whole variable domain DSGVTQTPKHLITATGQRVTLRCSPRSGDLSVYWYQQSLDQGLQFLIQYYNGEERAKGNILERFSAQQFPDLHSELNLSSLELGDSALYFCASSVAGSGHTDTQYFGPGTRLTVL.

The V gene is TRBV28, the J gene TRBJ1-5; maybe TRBD1 (5 bases). Trimming removed 6 bases from V and 2 bases from J, with 11 bases in between. The CDR3 runs to 14 residues. Germline V lookup: CDR1 MDHEN, CDR2 SYDVKM. This CDR3 reads CASRLDSRNQPQHF. In nucleotides, the CDR3 is TGTGCCAGCAGGTTAGACAGCCGCAATCAGCCCCAGCATTTT.

The rearrangement uses TRBV4-1 and TRBJ2-5; TRBD2 aligns across 9 bases. V shed 4 bases, J shed 2 bases, and the junction held 8 bases outside the gene matches. The CDR3 is made up of 16 amino acids. Per germline, CDR1 MGHRA and CDR2 YSYEKL. This chain's CDR3 is CASSPLGLAGQETQYF. The CDR3 region has the DNA TGCGCCAGCAGCCCCCTGGGGCTAGCGGGACAAGAGACCCAGTACTTC.

This clone was observed a handful of times. The V call is TRBV3-1 (or the pseudogene TRBV3-2), the J call TRBJ2-5; possible D gene TRBD2, 6 bases. Germline values: CDR1 LGHDT, CDR2 YNNKEL (reference sequence). Deletions cut 1 base from V and 6 bases from J, with 12 bases between. This CDR3 has 14 amino acids. The CDR3 DNA reads as TGTGCCAGCAGCCAAGGCGCGGGAAGGAAGACCCAGTACTTC. This encodes CASSQGAGRKTQYF.

V gene TRBV4-1 combines with J gene TRBJ2-5; 11 bases match TRBD2. J was trimmed by 5 bases and V by 7 bases; bases with no gene match: 9. Germline V gene data show CDR1 as MGHRA and CDR2 as YSYEKL. CDR3 length: 15 residues. CDR3 amino acids: CASNPLAGGKETQYF. The CDR3 DNA follows: TGCGCCAGCAACCCATTAGCGGGGGGGAAGGAGACCCAGTACTTC.

The chain recombines TRBV7-3 with TRBJ1-4, with 9 bases identical to TRBD1. Germline V lookup: CDR1 SGHTA, CDR2 FQGTGA. Trimming took 4 bases from V and 5 from J; bases not matched to a gene: 8. CDR3 length equals 16 residues. In DNA, the CDR3 is TGTGCCAGCAGCTCAATTACGGGACAGGGAAATGAAAAACTGTTTTTT. Protein product: CASSSITGQGNEKLFF. The whole variable domain, remainder taken from reference TRBV7-3 and TRBJ1-4, is GAGVSQTPSNKVTEKGKYVELRCDPISGHTALYWYRQSLGQGPEFLIYFQGTGAADDSGLPNDRFFAVRPEGSVSTLKIQRTERGDSAVYLCASSSITGQGNEKLFFGSGTQLSVL.

V usage is TRBV20-1 and J usage is TRBJ2-5; possibly TRBD1 for D (6 bases). With 5 bases removed from V and 3 bases from J, the gap between germline ends came to 7 bases. From germline, CDR1 is DFQATT and CDR2 SNEGSKA (reference sequence). The CDR3 has 11 residues. The CDR3: CSARTEETQYF. In DNA form, the CDR3 reads TGCAGTGCTCGGACAGAAGAGACCCAGTACTTC.

V is TRBV9 and J is TRBJ2-3, with a tentative D call TRBD1 (6 bases). The CDR3 consists of 18 residues. Trimming took off 3 bases at V and 4 bases at J, with 24 bases between the two ends. The V gene's germline CDR1 is SGDLS and CDR2 YYNGEE. The CDR3: CASSASSVGGPNPDTQYF. In nucleotides, the CDR3 is TGTGCCAGCAGCGCATCGTCAGTAGGGGGTCCCAACCCAGATACGCAGTATTTT.

The gene calls are TRBV7-2 and TRBJ2-5, with 7 bases matching TRBD2. CDR3 size: 15 residues. CDR1 SGHTA and CDR2 FQGNSA come from the germline V gene. Trimming removed 2 bases from V and 5 bases from J; junction bases left unmatched: 8. The CDR3 bases are TGTGCCAGCAGCTTAAAGGGCGGGGGATTGGAGACCCAGTACTTC. This sequence encodes CASSLKGGGLETQYF.